This T cell receptor (beta chain) was found in a study of human T cells and chemical hapten exposure. Study-wide context: TCR yields per sample varied, mainly owing to small pooled library volume differences.

Germline assignment: CDR1 SGHNT and CDR2 YENEEA. CDR3 size: 16 residues. Trimming removed 3 bases from V and 0 bases from J; junction bases left unmatched: 4. Separate cDNA molecules received unique molecular identifiers, which the library attached to them. In the authors' methods: Sampled TCR counts reached a median of around 89,000 per sample, with values ranging from roughly 20,000 to 750,000. In TCRdb, the RACE reads were re-called with MiXCR into one record per CDR3 protein. The V and J calls follow TCRdb's processing rather than the paper's. The repertoire holds some 81,000 distinct CDR3 sequences, roughly 7.9% seen once, with roughly 1.6% in the top ten. This clonotype was seen repeatedly, ten times or more. The target antigen is unknown. Overall study results and limits: DPC sensitization did not alter TCRs above 1 in 1000 frequency.

Time point in this sample: healthy volunteer bleed at 6 weeks. The authors extracted total RNA from unfractionated whole blood. The source is a female donor in good health. Some clones in this sample may be carry-over from other donors' samples. The V call is TRBV11-3, the J call TRBJ2-3; 9 bases map to TRBD1. The sample was whole blood. For the CDR3, the DNA is TGTGCCAGCAGCTTCTCGACAGGGGGAAGCACAGATACGCAGTATTTT. Translated, it gives CASSFSTGGSTDTQYF. Looking up the rest from reference TRBV11-3 and TRBJ2-3 gives the full variable domain: EAGVVQSPRYKIIEKKQPVAFWCNPISGHNTLYWYLQNLGQGPELLIRYENEEAVDDSQLPKDRFSAERLKGVDSTLKIQPAELGDSAVYLCASSFSTGGSTDTQYFGPGTRLTVL.